These 32 T cell receptor beta chains were all obtained from the same sample, sequenced in a study of blood T cell repertoires in COVID-19. The method was immunoSEQ multiplex PCR; TCRdb's version includes in-frame clones alone and lacks a portion of them. The profile shows over 100,000 clones, more than 80% of them singletons. Sequencing input: peripheral blood. The receptors here all came from a human donor in a cohort sampled during active COVID-19.

This clone was picked up one time. This rearrangement joins TRBV18 to TRBJ2-7; possibly TRBD2 for D (6 bases). Germline V gives CDR1 KGHSH, CDR2 LQKENI. This CDR3 spans 14 amino acids. V was clipped by 4 bases and J by 2 bases, with 12 bases between them. CDR3 residues: CASSHGDLTYEQYF. CDR3 in DNA: TGTGCCAGCTCACACGGGGACTTAACCTACGAGCAGTACTTC.

V gene TRBV30 combines with J gene TRBJ2-7; 8 bases match TRBD1. The germline V gene has CDR1 GTSNPN and CDR2 SVGIG (reference sequence). This CDR3 spans 14 amino acids. With 4 bases clipped from V and 2 bases from J, the junction kept 7 bases outside the gene matches. Written as DNA, the CDR3 is TGTGCCTGGACCTGGACAGGGAATACCTACGAGCAGTACTTC. Its protein product is CAWTWTGNTYEQYF.

Details on this clone: In the same sample, other DNA sequences code for this CDR3. The rearrangement links TRBV5-1 to TRBJ2-5; 8 bases fit TRBD1. The CDR3 totals 14 residues. V shed 3 bases, J shed 2 bases, and the junction held 3 bases outside the gene matches. The germline V gene has CDR1 SGHRS and CDR2 YFSETQ. CDR3 bases: TGCGCCAGCAGCTCTGGACAGGGACAAGAGACCCAGTACTTC. Encoded protein: CASSSGQGQETQYF.

The chain employs TRBV7-6 and TRBJ2-7, with a weak D call TRBD1 (6 bases). V was trimmed by 5 bases and J by 2 bases, leaving 13 bases between them. This CDR3 region has 14 residues. Germline V lookup: CDR1 SGHVS, CDR2 FNYEAQ. The CDR3 is CASSQDTGPYEQYF. CDR3 nucleotides: TGTGCCAGCAGCCAAGATACAGGGCCCTACGAGCAGTACTTC.

This clone was seen just once. This chain uses TRBV12-2 with TRBJ1-5; the DNA was not compared with TRBD1, the D call given in the table. TRBV12-2 is an annotated pseudogene. The CDR3 is made up of 21 amino acids. CDR3 nucleotides: TGTGCAAGTCGCTTAGCGGTGACAGGTCCTCGTAAAAACTTTAGCAATCAGCCCCAGCATTTT. Protein product: CASRLAVTGPRKNFSNQPQHF.

The chain joins TRBV9 to TRBJ2-1; TRBD1 matches at 7 bases. V was pared by 4 bases and J by 6 bases, with 7 bases of the junction left unmatched. From germline, CDR1 is SGDLS and CDR2 YYNGEE. The CDR3 covers 14 residues. The CDR3 spells CASSFGTEVNEQFF. The CDR3, as DNA: TGTGCCAGCAGCTTCGGGACAGAGGTCAATGAGCAGTTCTTC.

The CDR3 DNA follows: TGTGCCAGCAGCGTAGGTGCAGGGAATCTCCACTTT. It translates to CASSVGAGNLHF. The chain recombines TRBV9 with TRBJ1-6, with D possibly matching TRBD1 (5 bases). Trimming stripped 0 bases from V and 16 bases from J, with 11 bases between. CDR1 SGDLS and CDR2 YYNGEE come from the germline V gene. The CDR3 extends over 12 amino acids.

The V and J genes are TRBV24-1 and TRBJ2-1, with a possible D match to TRBD1 (5 bases). There are 14 residues in the CDR3. Trimming shortened V by 5 bases and J by 6 bases, and 13 bases separated the two germline ends. Germline V gene sequence: CDR1 KGHDR, CDR2 SFDVKD. CDR3 loop: CATSVQGRVNEQFF. The CDR3 bases are TGTGCCACCAGTGTGCAGGGTAGAGTCAATGAGCAGTTCTTC.

This rearrangement joins TRBV4-2 to TRBJ2-1; D may be TRBD2 (5 bases). Germline assignment: CDR1 LGHNA and CDR2 YNFKEQ. The germline V and J ends were trimmed by 0 bases and 0 bases, with 12 bases remaining between them. This CDR3 spans 17 amino acids. The CDR3 bases are TGTGCCAGCAGCCAAGAGGGAGCCCAAAGCTCCTACAATGAGCAGTTCTTC. Amino acids: CASSQEGAQSSYNEQFF.

The chain employs TRBV12-2 and TRBJ2-5; TRBD2 reflects the table's D call only, with no check against the DNA. TRBV12-2 is designated a pseudogene. This CDR3 has 19 amino acids. The CDR3 coding sequence is TGTGCAAGTCGCCCCGTCGGCCTAGCGGGGGGTGTTCCCGAAGAGACCCAGTACTTC. It is translated as CASRPVGLAGGVPEETQYF.

For the CDR3, the DNA is TGTGCCACCAGTGACCCGACAGGGGGATCCTACAATGAGCAGTTCTTC. Its protein product is CATSDPTGGSYNEQFF. V and J are TRBV24-1 and TRBJ2-1, with 9 bases that match TRBD1. The V segment lost 4 bases and the J segment 1 base; nucleotides outside the gene matches: 4. There are 16 residues in the CDR3. Germline loops: CDR1 KGHDR, CDR2 SFDVKD.

This sequence joins TRBV18 and TRBJ1-1, with 7 bases lining up with TRBD1. The CDR3 runs to 14 residues. The V gene end was trimmed by 6 bases and the J gene end by 3 bases; junction bases not matched to a gene: 7. In germline, CDR1 is KGHSH, CDR2 LQKENI. The CDR3 spells CASSQNQGDTEAFF. The CDR3 DNA sequence: TGTGCCAGCTCTCAAAACCAGGGGGACACTGAAGCTTTCTTT.

The genes are TRBV4-1 and TRBJ1-4; TRBD1 matches 10 bases. V shed 5 bases, J shed 8 bases, and the junction held 8 bases outside the gene matches. Germline CDR1 reads MGHRA; CDR2 reads YSYEKL. This CDR3 region has 15 residues. The CDR3 DNA sequence: TGCGCCAGCAGCAGGACAGGGGGTCCTGTAGAAAAACTGTTTTTT. Encoded protein: CASSRTGGPVEKLFF.

The CDR3 reads CASSQVHSSNQPQHF. DNA of the CDR3: TGTGCCAGCAGCCAAGTTCACAGCTCGAATCAGCCCCAGCATTTT. V usage is TRBV3-1 (or the pseudogene TRBV3-2) and J usage is TRBJ1-5, with D hard to call. This CDR3 has 15 residues. Germline V gives CDR1 LGHDT, CDR2 YNNKEL (reference sequence). V was shortened by 1 base and J by 4 bases, with 11 bases between the two germline ends.

The CDR3 reads CASRQKQGYTEAFF. The CDR3 DNA sequence: TGTGCCAGCAGACAAAAACAGGGGTACACTGAAGCTTTCTTT. This rearrangement joins TRBV6-5 to TRBJ1-1; 7 bases are a match to TRBD1. The trim removed 6 bases at V and 3 bases at J, leaving 7 bases unmatched. The CDR3 extends over 14 amino acids. Germline CDR1 MNHEY, CDR2 SVGAGI.

The genes are TRBV4-3 and TRBJ2-7; the match to TRBD2 covers 7 bases. The trim removed 5 bases at V and 3 bases at J, leaving 10 bases unmatched. The germline gives CDR1 LGHNA, CDR2 YSLEER. The CDR3 runs 15 residues. CDR3 in DNA: TGCGCCAGCAGCTACTCGCGGGGGACTATCTACGAGCAGTACTTC. Translating it yields CASSYSRGTIYEQYF.

The rearrangement uses TRBV18 and TRBJ1-5; D gene unclear. CDR3 length equals 14 residues. CDR1 is KGHSH, CDR2 LQKENI, per germline. V was clipped by 6 bases and J by 0 bases, with 9 bases between them. The CDR3 sequence: CASSFSGSNQPQHF. The DNA for the CDR3 is TGTGCCAGCTCTTTCTCGGGTAGCAATCAGCCCCAGCATTTT.

The CDR3 protein is CASSPEPGQGNQPQHF. In nucleotides, the CDR3 is TGCGCCAGCAGCCCGGAGCCGGGACAGGGCAATCAGCCCCAGCATTTT. The rearrangement joins TRBV5-1 to TRBJ1-5; 8 bases line up with TRBD1. CDR1 and CDR2 from the germline V gene are SGHRS and YFSETQ. The CDR3 has 16 residues. Trimming removed 4 bases from V and 2 bases from J; junction bases left unmatched: 8.

The chain is built from TRBV7-2 and TRBJ1-6; the match to TRBD1 covers 7 bases. Germline CDR1 reads SGHTA; CDR2 reads FQGNSA. The CDR3 is made up of 16 amino acids. With 1 base clipped from V and 3 bases from J, the junction kept 3 bases outside the gene matches. The CDR3: CASSLESGGYNSPLHF. CDR3 DNA sequence: TGTGCCAGCAGCTTAGAGTCAGGGGGCTATAATTCACCCCTCCACTTT.

A few counts support this clone. The chain recombines TRBV30 with TRBJ1-2, with D possibly matching TRBD1 (5 bases). Deletions cut 0 bases from V and 2 bases from J, with 22 bases between. The germline V gene has CDR1 GTSNPN and CDR2 SVGIG (reference sequence). This CDR3 region has 18 residues. Written as DNA, the CDR3 is TGTGCCTGGAGTGTATTCCCGACAGAGGCCAAGCCAAACTATGGCTACACCTTC. Translating it yields CAWSVFPTEAKPNYGYTF.

This rearrangement joins TRBV2 to TRBJ2-1; 8 nucleotides line up with TRBD2. The CDR3 is 16 residues long. Germline-derived CDR1 and CDR2 are SNHLY and FYNNEI. V was clipped by 4 bases and J by 0 bases; unmatched bases: 5. CDR3 sequence reads: CASSVPGGSSYNEQFF. The CDR3 region has the DNA TGTGCCAGCAGTGTACCGGGGGGGAGCTCCTACAATGAGCAGTTCTTC.

The CDR3 nucleotides read TGTGCCAGCAGCGCCGGGCAGGGGAGTACTGAAGCTTTCTTT. Its protein is CASSAGQGSTEAFF. The V and J genes are TRBV5-4 and TRBJ1-1; possible D gene TRBD1, 6 bases. CDR3 size: 14 residues. The V gene's germline CDR1 is SGHNT and CDR2 YYREEE (reference sequence). Trimming took 4 bases from V and 5 from J, leaving 15 bases between them.

The chain recombines TRBV19 with TRBJ1-4; D is undetermined. V lost 2 bases to trimming and J lost 6 bases, with 16 bases between them. The CDR3 covers 16 residues. The germline CDR1 and CDR2 sequences are LNHDA and SQIVND (reference sequence). CDR3 in amino acids: CASSIYNGGFYEKLFF. The DNA of the CDR3 is TGTGCCAGTAGTATATATAATGGCGGGTTCTATGAAAAACTGTTTTTT.

The chain's CDR3 is CASSVDVRGGHQPQHF. CDR3 DNA: TGTGCCAGCAGCGTAGATGTGAGGGGAGGGCATCAGCCCCAGCATTTT. The rearrangement joins TRBV9 to TRBJ1-5; D possibly corresponds to TRBD1 (5 bases). CDR3 length: 16 amino acids. Germline V gene lookup returns CDR1 SGDLS and CDR2 YYNGEE. The V gene lost 0 bases and the J gene lost 5 bases, with 15 bases spanning the gap.

This rearrangement joins TRBV7-2 to TRBJ2-7; 7 nucleotides match TRBD2. Losses at the gene ends were 1 base for V and 2 bases for J; bases not matched to a gene: 5. In germline, CDR1 is SGHTA, CDR2 FQGNSA. There are 15 residues in the CDR3. CDR3 coding DNA: TGTGCCAGCAGCTTAGTCGGGGGGAAGACCTACGAGCAGTACTTC. This sequence encodes CASSLVGGKTYEQYF. Variable domain in full (rest from reference TRBV7-2 and TRBJ2-7): GAGVSQSPSNKVTEKGKDVELRCDPISGHTALYWYRQSLGQGLEFLIYFQGNSAPDKSGLPSDRFSAERTGGSVSTLTIQRTQQEDSAVYLCASSLVGGKTYEQYFGPGTRLTVT.

This clone was seen only once. V is TRBV16 and J is TRBJ1-2; 7 nucleotides agree with TRBD1. The CDR3 has 16 amino acids. With 1 base clipped from V and 0 bases from J, the junction kept 5 bases outside the gene matches. Germline CDR1 KGHSY, CDR2 FQNENV. The CDR3 DNA is TGTGCCAGCAGCCAATTGACGACAGGGTCTAACTATGGCTACACCTTC. It specifies CASSQLTTGSNYGYTF.

In its sample, this clone was seen once. This chain uses TRBV28 with TRBJ1-3; 9 nucleotides agree with TRBD1. With V trimmed by 6 bases and J by 2 bases, 5 bases remained unmatched. The CDR3 spans 15 residues. Germline V gives CDR1 MDHEN, CDR2 SYDVKM. Here the CDR3 reads CASRTQGATGNTIYF. The DNA of the CDR3 is TGTGCCAGCAGAACACAGGGGGCAACTGGAAACACCATATATTTT.

The chain combines TRBV6-5 with TRBJ1-1; D unclear. The CDR3 sequence is 13 residues long. Germline V gene lookup returns CDR1 MNHEY and CDR2 SVGAGI. Deletions cut 10 bases from V and 5 bases from J, with 17 bases between. The DNA for the CDR3 is TGTGCCACCACAAACGATTGGTTGACTGAAGCTTTCTTT. Translated, it gives CATTNDWLTEAFF.

The chain is built from TRBV13 and TRBJ2-3, with D uncertain. Trimming took 4 bases from V and 2 from J, leaving 7 bases between them. The CDR3 has 13 residues. Germline V gene sequence: CDR1 PRHDT, CDR2 FYEKMQ (reference sequence). CDR3 amino acids: CASSWAATDTQYF. The CDR3 DNA sequence: TGTGCCAGCAGCTGGGCAGCCACAGATACGCAGTATTTT.

The gene calls are TRBV24-1 and TRBJ2-7, with 10 bases that match TRBD1. V gave up 2 bases and J gave up 3 bases; unmatched junction bases: 3. The CDR3 runs 15 residues. Germline V gives CDR1 KGHDR, CDR2 SFDVKD. The CDR3 reads CATSDSGQGFYEQYF. The DNA of the CDR3 is TGTGCCACCAGTGATTCGGGACAGGGGTTCTACGAGCAGTACTTC.

The V call is TRBV7-6, the J call TRBJ2-2; 7 nucleotides match TRBD1. Trimming took 7 bases from V and 2 from J; bases not matched to a gene: 10. This CDR3 region has 16 residues. Germline V gene sequence: CDR1 SGHVS, CDR2 FNYEAQ. In DNA form, the CDR3 reads TGTGCCAGCACAATATCCGGGACAGCAAACACCGGGGAGCTGTTTTTT. It codes for CASTISGTANTGELFF.

V usage is TRBV6-6 and J usage is TRBJ2-7, with D perhaps TRBD1 (5 bases). Germline CDR1 MNHNY, CDR2 SVGAGI (reference sequence). Trimming left V 6 bases short and J 2 bases short, with 17 bases between. The CDR3 runs 15 residues. This CDR3 reads CASSPSGATAYEQYF. CDR3 nucleotide sequence: TGTGCCAGCAGCCCCAGTGGAGCGACAGCCTACGAGCAGTACTTC.